The subject of this entry is one T cell receptor (beta chain). Other nucleotide sequences from this sample produce the same CDR3. Sequencing used immunoSEQ multiplex PCR; TCRdb keeps in-frame clones, though not all of them. The table shows roughly 180,000 clones, with approximately 89% occurring only once. These data originate in a study of blood T cell repertoires in COVID-19. Participants came from roughly 25 US areas, aged about 18 to 89 years. CDR3 length equals 14 residues. Germline CDR1 is SGHRS and CDR2 is YFSETQ. V lost 0 bases to trimming and J lost 4 bases, with 8 bases between them. The source is a man aged 40-49 years who had recovered from COVID-19. The chain joins TRBV5-1 to TRBJ1-3, with a possible D match to TRBD1 (5 bases). The sequencing sample was made of PBMCs or T cells enriched from blood (not recorded which). The CDR3 DNA is TGCGCCAGCAGCTTGGGGCAGGGCGGAAACACCATATATTTT. This encodes CASSLGQGGNTIYF.